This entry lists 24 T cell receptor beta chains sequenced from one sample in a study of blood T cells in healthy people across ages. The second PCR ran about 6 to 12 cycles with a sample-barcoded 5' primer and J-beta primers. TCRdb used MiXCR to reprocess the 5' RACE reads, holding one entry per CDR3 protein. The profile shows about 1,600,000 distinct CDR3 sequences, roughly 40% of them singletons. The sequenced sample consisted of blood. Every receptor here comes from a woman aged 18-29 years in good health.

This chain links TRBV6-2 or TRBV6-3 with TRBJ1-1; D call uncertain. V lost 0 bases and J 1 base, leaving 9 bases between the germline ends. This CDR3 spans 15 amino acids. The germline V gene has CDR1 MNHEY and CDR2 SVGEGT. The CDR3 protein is CASSYSWVRNTEAFF. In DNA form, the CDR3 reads TGTGCCAGCAGTTACTCGTGGGTAAGGAACACTGAAGCTTTCTTT.

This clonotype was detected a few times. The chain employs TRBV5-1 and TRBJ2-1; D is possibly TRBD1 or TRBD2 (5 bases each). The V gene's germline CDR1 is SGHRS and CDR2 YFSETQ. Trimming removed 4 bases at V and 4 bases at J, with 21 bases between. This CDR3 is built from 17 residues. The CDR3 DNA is TGCGCCAGCAGCCAACGGATCGGGGACCGAGGTTACAATGAGCAGTTCTTC. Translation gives CASSQRIGDRGYNEQFF. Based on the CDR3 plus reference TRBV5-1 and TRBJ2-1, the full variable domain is KAGVTQTPRYLIKTRGQQVTLSCSPISGHRSVSWYQQTPGQGLQFLFEYFSETQRNKGNFPGRFSGRQFSNSRSEMNVSTLELGDSALYLCASSQRIGDRGYNEQFFGPGTRLTVL.

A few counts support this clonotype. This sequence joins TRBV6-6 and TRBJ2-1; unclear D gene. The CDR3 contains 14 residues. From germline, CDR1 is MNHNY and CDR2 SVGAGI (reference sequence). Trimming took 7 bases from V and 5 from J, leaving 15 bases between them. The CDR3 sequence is CASTNGGTDNEQFF. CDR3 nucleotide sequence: TGTGCCAGCACTAATGGCGGCACTGACAATGAGCAGTTCTTC.

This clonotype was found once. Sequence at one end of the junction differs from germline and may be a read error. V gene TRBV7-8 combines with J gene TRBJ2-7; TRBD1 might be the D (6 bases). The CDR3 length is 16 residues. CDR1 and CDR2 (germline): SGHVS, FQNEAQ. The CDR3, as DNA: TGTGCCTGCAGCCCCACAGGGTCCGAAACCCCCTACGAGCAGTACTTC. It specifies CACSPTGSETPYEQYF.

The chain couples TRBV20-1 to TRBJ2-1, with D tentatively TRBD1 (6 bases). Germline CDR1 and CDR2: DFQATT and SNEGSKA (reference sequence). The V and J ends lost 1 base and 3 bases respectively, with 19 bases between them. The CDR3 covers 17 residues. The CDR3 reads CSARVSLTGPYYNEQFF. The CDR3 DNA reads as TGCAGTGCTAGAGTTAGTCTCACAGGGCCCTACTACAATGAGCAGTTCTTC.

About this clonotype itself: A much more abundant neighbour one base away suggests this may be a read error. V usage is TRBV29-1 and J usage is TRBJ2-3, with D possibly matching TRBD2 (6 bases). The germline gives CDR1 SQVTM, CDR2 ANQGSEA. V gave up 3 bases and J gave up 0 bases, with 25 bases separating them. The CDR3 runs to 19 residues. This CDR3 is CSVEGGAGSQVTSTDTQYF. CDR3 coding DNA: TGCAGCGTTGAGGGTGGTGCGGGAAGCCAAGTGACTAGCACAGATACGCAGTATTTT.

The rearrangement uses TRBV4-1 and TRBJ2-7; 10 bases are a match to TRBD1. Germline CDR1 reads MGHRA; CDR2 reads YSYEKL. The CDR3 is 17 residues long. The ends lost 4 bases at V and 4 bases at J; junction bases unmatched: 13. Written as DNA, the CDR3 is TGCGCCAGCAGCCGAATAATAACCGGGACAGGGGCTTACGAGCAGTACTTC. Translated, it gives CASSRIITGTGAYEQYF.

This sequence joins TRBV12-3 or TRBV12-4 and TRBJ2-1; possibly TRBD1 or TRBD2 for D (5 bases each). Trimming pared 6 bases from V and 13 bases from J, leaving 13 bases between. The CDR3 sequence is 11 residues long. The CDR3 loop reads CASSKGETQFF. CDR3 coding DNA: TGTGCCAGCAGCAAAGGGGAGACCCAGTTCTTC.

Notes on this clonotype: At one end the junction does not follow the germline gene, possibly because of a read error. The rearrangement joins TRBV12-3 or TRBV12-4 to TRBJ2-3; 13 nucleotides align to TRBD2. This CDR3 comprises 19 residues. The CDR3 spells CASSRLAGGPYISTDAQYF. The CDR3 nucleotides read TGTGCCAGCAGTAGACTAGCGGGGGGACCCTACATAAGCACAGATGCGCAGTATTTT.

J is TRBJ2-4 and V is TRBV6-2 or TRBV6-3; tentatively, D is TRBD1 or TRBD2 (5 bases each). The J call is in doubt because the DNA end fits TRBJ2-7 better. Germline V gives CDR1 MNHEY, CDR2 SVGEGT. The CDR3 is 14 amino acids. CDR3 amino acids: CASSSREGIVEQYF. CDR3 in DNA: TGTGCCAGCAGTTCCCGTGAGGGGATTGTCGAGCAGTACTTC.

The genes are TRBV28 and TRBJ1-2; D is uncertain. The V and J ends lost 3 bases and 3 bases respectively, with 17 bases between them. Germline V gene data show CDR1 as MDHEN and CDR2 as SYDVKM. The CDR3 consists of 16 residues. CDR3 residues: CASSFDRQRYYYGYTF. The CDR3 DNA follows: TGTGCCAGCAGTTTTGATCGACAACGATACTACTATGGCTACACCTTC.

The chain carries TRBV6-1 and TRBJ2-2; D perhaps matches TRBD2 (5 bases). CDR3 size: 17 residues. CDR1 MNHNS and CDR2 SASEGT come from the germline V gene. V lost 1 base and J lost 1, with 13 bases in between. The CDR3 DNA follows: TGTGCCAGCAGTGAAGTTTATGGACTTAAGAACACCGGGGAGCTGTTTTTT. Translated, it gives CASSEVYGLKNTGELFF.

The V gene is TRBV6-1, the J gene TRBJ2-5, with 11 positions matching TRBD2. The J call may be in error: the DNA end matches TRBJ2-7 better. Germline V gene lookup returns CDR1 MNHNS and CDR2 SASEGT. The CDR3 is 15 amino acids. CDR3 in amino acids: CASRWTSGPQYEQYF. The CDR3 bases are TGTGCCAGCAGATGGACTAGCGGGCCCCAATACGAGCAGTACTTC.

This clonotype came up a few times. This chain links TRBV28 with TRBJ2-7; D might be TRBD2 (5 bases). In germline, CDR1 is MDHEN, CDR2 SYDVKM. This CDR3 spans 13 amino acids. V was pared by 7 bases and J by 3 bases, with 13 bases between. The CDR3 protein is CASNPGTLYEQYF. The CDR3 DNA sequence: TGTGCCAGCAACCCGGGAACCCTCTACGAGCAGTACTTC.

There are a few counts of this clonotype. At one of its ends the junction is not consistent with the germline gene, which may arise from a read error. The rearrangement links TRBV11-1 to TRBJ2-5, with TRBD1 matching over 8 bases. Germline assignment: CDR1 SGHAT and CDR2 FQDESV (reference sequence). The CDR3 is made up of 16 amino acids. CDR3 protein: CASSFSTGASQETQYF. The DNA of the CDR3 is TGTGCCAGCAGCTTCTCGACAGGGGCCTCCCAAGAGACCCAGTACTTT.

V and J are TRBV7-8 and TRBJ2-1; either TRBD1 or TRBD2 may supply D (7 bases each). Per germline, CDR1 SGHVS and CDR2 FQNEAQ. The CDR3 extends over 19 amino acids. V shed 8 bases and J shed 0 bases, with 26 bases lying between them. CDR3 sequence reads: CASLATGTISTSSYNEQFF. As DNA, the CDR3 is TGTGCCAGCTTGGCGACAGGGACTATTTCTACAAGCTCCTACAATGAGCAGTTCTTC. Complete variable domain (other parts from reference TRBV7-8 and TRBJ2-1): GAGVSQSPRYKVAKRGQDVALRCDPISGHVSLFWYQQALGQGPEFLTYFQNEAQLDKSGLPSDRFFAERPEGSVSTLKIQRTQQEDSAVYLCASLATGTISTSSYNEQFFGPGTRLTVL.

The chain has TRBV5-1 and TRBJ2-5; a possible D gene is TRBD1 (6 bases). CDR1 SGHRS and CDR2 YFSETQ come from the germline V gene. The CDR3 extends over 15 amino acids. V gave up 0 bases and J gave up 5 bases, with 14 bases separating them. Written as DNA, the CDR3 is TGCGCCAGCAGCTTGGCCCCAGGGGAGCCGGAGACCCAGTACTTC. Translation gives CASSLAPGEPETQYF.

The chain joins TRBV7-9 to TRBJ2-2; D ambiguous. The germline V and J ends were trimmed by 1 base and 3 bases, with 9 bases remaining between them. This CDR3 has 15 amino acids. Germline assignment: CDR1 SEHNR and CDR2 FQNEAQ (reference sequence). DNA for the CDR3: TGTGCCAGCAGCTTAGTTCGCAGCTACACCGGGGAGCTGTTTTTT. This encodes CASSLVRSYTGELFF.

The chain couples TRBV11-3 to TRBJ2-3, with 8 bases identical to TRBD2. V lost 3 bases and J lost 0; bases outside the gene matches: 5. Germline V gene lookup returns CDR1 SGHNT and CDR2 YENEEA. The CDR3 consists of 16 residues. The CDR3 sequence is CASSFGAGESTDTQYF. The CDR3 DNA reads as TGTGCCAGCAGCTTTGGAGCGGGAGAGAGCACAGATACGCAGTATTTT.

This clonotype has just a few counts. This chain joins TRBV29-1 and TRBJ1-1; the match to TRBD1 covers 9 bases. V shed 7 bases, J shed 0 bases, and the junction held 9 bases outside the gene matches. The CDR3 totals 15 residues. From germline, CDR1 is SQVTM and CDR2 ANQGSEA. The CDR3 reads CSGRLGTGLNTEAFF. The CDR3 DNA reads TGCAGCGGGCGATTGGGGACAGGGCTGAACACTGAAGCTTTCTTT.

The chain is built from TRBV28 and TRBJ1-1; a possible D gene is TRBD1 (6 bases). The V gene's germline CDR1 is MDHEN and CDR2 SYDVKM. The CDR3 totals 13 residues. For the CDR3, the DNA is TGTGCTACCCAAACAGGGTGGGACACTGAAGCTTTCTTT. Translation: CATQTGWDTEAFF.

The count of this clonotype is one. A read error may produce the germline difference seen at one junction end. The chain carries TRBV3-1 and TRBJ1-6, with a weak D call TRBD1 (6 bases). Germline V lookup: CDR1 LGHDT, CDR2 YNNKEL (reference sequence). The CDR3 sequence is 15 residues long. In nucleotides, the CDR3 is TGTGCCAGCACCTCAGGGGCATCCTATAATTCACCCCCCCACTTT. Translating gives CASTSGASYNSPPHF. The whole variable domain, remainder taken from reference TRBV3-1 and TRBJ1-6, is DTAVSQTPKYLVTQMGNDKSIKCEQNLGHDTMYWYKQDSKKFLKIMFSYNNKELIINETVPNRFSPKSPDKAHLNLHINSLELGDSAVYFCASTSGASYNSPPHFGNGTRLTVT.

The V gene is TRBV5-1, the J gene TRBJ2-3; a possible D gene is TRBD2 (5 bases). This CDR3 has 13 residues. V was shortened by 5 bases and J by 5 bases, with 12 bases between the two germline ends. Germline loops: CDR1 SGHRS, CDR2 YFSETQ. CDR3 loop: CASRAWTLDTQYF. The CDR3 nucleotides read TGCGCCAGCAGGGCGTGGACTTTAGATACGCAGTATTTT.

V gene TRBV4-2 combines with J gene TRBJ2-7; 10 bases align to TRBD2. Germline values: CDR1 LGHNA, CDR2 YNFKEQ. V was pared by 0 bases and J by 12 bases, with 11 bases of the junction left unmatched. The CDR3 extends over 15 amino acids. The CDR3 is CASSQDGGGRLAGYF. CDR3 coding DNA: TGTGCCAGCAGCCAAGATGGGGGTGGCAGACTAGCGGGGTACTTC.